This T cell receptor (beta chain) came from a study of beta chain features in type 1 diabetes. The study reverse transcribed the entire isolated RNA, so it sequenced expressed TCRB transcripts. The table came from immunoSEQ multiplex PCR; TCRdb's copy has only in-frame clones and leaves some out. The sample records about 700,000 clones, roughly 13% being singletons. Study observations and caveats: At VDJ recombination sites, type 1 diabetes patients had fewer insertions and more deleted nucleotides. When Type 1 diabetes patients were examined, their TCRB CDR3s proved moderately but significantly shorter in all four CD4+ subsets. Amplification by PCR could prefer shorter templates, with the same effect in patients and controls.

This clone has a handful of counts. Antigen: not known. This CDR3 is built from 16 residues. V lost 0 bases, J lost 2 bases, and 5 bases stayed unmatched. Germline V gives CDR1 SGDLS, CDR2 YYNGEE. The receptor's source is a man aged 18 to 30 with type 1 diabetes. V and J are TRBV9 and TRBJ2-7; the match to TRBD1 covers 10 bases. The sequencing sample was made of naive CD4+ T cells from blood. The CDR3 protein is CASSVGGQGFAYEQYF. CDR3 in DNA: TGTGCCAGCAGCGTAGGGGGACAGGGGTTCGCCTACGAGCAGTACTTC.